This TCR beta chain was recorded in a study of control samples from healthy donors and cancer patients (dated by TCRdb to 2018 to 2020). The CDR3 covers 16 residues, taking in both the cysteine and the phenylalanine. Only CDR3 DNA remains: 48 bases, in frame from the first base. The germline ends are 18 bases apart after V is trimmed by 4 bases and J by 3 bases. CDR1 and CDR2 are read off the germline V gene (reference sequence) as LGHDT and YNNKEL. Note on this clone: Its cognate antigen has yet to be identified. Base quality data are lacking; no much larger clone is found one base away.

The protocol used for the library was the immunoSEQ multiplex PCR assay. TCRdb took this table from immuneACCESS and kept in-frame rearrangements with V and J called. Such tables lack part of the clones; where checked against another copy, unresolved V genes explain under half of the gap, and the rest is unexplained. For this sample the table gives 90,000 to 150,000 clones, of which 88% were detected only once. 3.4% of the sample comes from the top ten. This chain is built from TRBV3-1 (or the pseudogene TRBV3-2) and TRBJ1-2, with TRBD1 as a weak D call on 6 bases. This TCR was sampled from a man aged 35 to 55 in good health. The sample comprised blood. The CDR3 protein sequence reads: CASSLTTRDTDYGYTF. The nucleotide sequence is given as TGTGCCAGCAGCCTAACCACCCGGGACACGGACTATGGCTACACCTTC.